This T cell receptor (beta chain) derives from a study of molecular identifiers for immune sequencing clone quantification. TCRdb ran MiXCR on the PCR reads and lists one entry per CDR3 protein. Among about 19,000 distinct CDR3 sequences, 20% to 25% were seen once, and the ten largest hold 6.4%. CDR3 length: 14 residues. Germline CDR1 reads PRHDT; CDR2 reads FYEKMQ (reference sequence). With 3 bases clipped from V and 4 bases from J, the junction kept 3 bases outside the gene matches. Naive CD8 T cells, phenotype CD8+CD4-CCR7+CD45RA+, were sorted. This clonotype was detected ten times or more. This sequence joins TRBV13 and TRBJ2-5; 9 nucleotides align to TRBD2. The sequencing sample was made of naive CD8+ T cells from blood, with Jurkat cell RNA spiked in. This sample's subset: FACS-sorted CD8+CD4-CCR7+CD45RA+ naive T cells. The receptor was isolated from a human donor in good health. Some libraries in this study had Jurkat cell RNA spiked in. The CDR3 DNA reads TGTGCCAGCAGCTTGGCACTAGCGGGAGAGACCCAGTACTTC. Amino acids: CASSLALAGETQYF.